This T cell receptor (beta chain) was obtained from a study of T cell changes during pregnancy in multiple sclerosis. This CDR3 is built from 14 residues. Trimming stripped 6 bases from V and 0 bases from J, with 11 bases between. CDR1 SGHVS and CDR2 FQNEAQ come from the germline V gene. Sequencing was performed with immunoSEQ multiplex PCR; in TCRdb, only in-frame clones are kept and a portion is missing. The repertoire holds about 79,000 clones, with just over 90% as singletons. This material consisted of CD4+ T cells from peripheral blood mononuclear cells, taken in the second trimester of pregnancy. The V and J genes are TRBV7-8 and TRBJ1-1; possible D gene TRBD1, 6 bases. The receptor's source is a female donor with multiple sclerosis, enrolled in a pregnancy study. The CDR3: CASRPGTLNTEAFF. CDR3 sequence (DNA): TGTGCCAGCAGACCCGGGACACTGAACACTGAAGCTTTCTTT.